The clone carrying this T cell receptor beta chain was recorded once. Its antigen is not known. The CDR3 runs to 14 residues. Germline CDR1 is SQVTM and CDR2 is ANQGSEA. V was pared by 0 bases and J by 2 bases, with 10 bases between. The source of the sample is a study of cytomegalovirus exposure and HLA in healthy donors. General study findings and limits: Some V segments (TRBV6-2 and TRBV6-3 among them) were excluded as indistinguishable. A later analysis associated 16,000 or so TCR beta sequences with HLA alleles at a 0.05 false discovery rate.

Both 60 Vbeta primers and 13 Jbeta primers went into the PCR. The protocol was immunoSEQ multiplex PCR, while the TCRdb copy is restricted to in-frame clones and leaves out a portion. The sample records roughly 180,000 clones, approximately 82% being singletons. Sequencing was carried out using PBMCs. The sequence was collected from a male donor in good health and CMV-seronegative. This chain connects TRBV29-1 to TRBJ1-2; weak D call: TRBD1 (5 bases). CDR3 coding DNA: TGCAGCGTTGAAGATGGCCGGGGGAACTATGGCTACACCTTC. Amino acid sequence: CSVEDGRGNYGYTF. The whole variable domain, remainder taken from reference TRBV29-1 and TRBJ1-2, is SAVISQKPSRDICQRGTSLTIQCQVDSQVTMMFWYRQQPGQSLTLIATANQGSEATYESGFVIDKFPISRPNLTFSTLTVSNMSPEDSSIYLCSVEDGRGNYGYTFGSGTRLTVV.